This T cell receptor beta chain was sequenced in a study of cytomegalovirus exposure and HLA in healthy donors. Study overall: Assignment to the Caucasian-associated ancestry cluster applied to 75% to 85% of the approximately 420 genotyped donors. Findings of the study overall: When analyzed later, the rates of TCR association showed variation by HLA locus, with DRB1 the most and HLA-C the fewest. Common viral pathogens (according to a later analysis) appeared linked to several of the most significant clusters.

The CDR3 is made up of 15 amino acids. The germline gives CDR1 MGHRA, CDR2 YSYEKL. The V end lost 4 bases, the J end lost 5 bases, and 15 bases lay between the germline ends. Details on this clone: Antigen: not known.

The PCR contained 60 Vbeta and 13 Jbeta primers. Libraries were prepared by immunoSEQ multiplex PCR; TCRdb keeps only in-frame clonotypes and omits some of them. Of about 180,000 clones listed, 70% to 85% are singletons. This rearrangement joins TRBV4-1 to TRBJ1-5; D is unresolved. The sequence was collected from a woman aged 55-75 years in good health and CMV-seropositive. Sequencing input: PBMCs. The CDR3 sequence: CASSPRHIVHQPQHF. CDR3 in DNA: TGCGCCAGCAGCCCGCGACATATCGTTCATCAGCCCCAGCATTTT.